What follows are 26 T cell receptor beta chains derived from one specimen sequenced in a study of T cells in narcolepsy. The table came from immunoSEQ multiplex PCR; TCRdb's copy has only in-frame clones and leaves some out. Counted here are roughly 25,000 clones, more than 80% occurring once; the ten biggest clones make up 1.3%. Sample: CD45RA- memory CD4+ T cells from PBMCs. These receptors originate from a human donor with narcolepsy.

The chain carries TRBV6-1 and TRBJ1-4; D might be TRBD1 (5 bases). V was shortened by 8 bases and J by 7 bases, with 14 bases between the two germline ends. The V gene's germline CDR1 is MNHNS and CDR2 SASEGT. The CDR3 is made up of 13 amino acids. This CDR3 reads CASRGEAVEKLFF. Written as DNA, the CDR3 is TGTGCCAGCCGGGGGGAGGCGGTTGAAAAACTGTTTTTT.

This clone showed up just once. V gene TRBV9 combines with J gene TRBJ2-7; TRBD1 matches at 10 bases. The V gene's germline CDR1 is SGDLS and CDR2 YYNGEE. This CDR3 is 17 amino acids long. V dropped 0 bases and J dropped 4; count of bases not matched to a gene: 10. The CDR3 reads CASSVATGTGAVYEQYF. The CDR3 DNA follows: TGTGCCAGCAGCGTAGCTACCGGGACAGGGGCAGTGTACGAGCAGTACTTC.

The V and J genes are TRBV7-8 and TRBJ1-1, with 7 bases that match TRBD1. The CDR3 runs to 12 residues. Germline CDR1 SGHVS, CDR2 FQNEAQ. Trimming took 3 bases from V and 7 from J; bases not matched to a gene: 2. In DNA, the CDR3 is TGTGCCAGCAGCTTGACAGGGTTTGAAGCTTTCTTT. Its protein is CASSLTGFEAFF.

The chain has TRBV5-6 and TRBJ2-7; D is possibly TRBD2 (5 bases). CDR3 size: 14 residues. Trimming took off 0 bases at V and 0 bases at J, with 7 bases between the two ends. CDR1 and CDR2 from the germline V gene are SGHDT and YYEEEE. The CDR3 bases are TGTGCCAGCAGCTTGGGGGCGGGCTCCTACGAGCAGTACTTC. As protein: CASSLGAGSYEQYF.

This sequence joins TRBV5-4 and TRBJ1-1; D perhaps matches TRBD1 (5 bases). Trimming pared 4 bases from V and 1 base from J, leaving 14 bases between. CDR1 is SGHNT and CDR2 is YYREEE in the germline V gene (reference sequence). This CDR3 has 15 amino acids. The CDR3, as DNA: TGTGCCAGCAGCCGGGAGGGGTGGAGGAACACTGAAGCTTTCTTT. This sequence encodes CASSREGWRNTEAFF. Drawing the rest from reference TRBV5-4 and TRBJ1-1, the complete variable domain is ETGVTQSPTHLIKTRGQQVTLRCSSQSGHNTVSWYQQALGQGPQFIFQYYREEENGRGNFPPRFSGLQFPNYSSELNVNALELDDSALYLCASSREGWRNTEAFFGQGTRLTVV.

The table lists this clone with a few counts. The chain is built from TRBV4-1 and TRBJ1-5, with 7 bases aligning to TRBD1. V lost 0 bases and J lost 5; bases outside the gene matches: 7. The V gene's germline CDR1 is MGHRA and CDR2 YSYEKL. The CDR3 runs to 16 residues. CDR3 loop: CASSQEDQGVDQPQHF. CDR3 nucleotide sequence: TGCGCCAGCAGCCAAGAAGACCAGGGGGTGGATCAGCCCCAGCATTTT.

This rearrangement joins TRBV6-6 to TRBJ2-2, with a possible D match to TRBD1 (7 bases). Germline CDR1 MNHNY, CDR2 SVGAGI (reference sequence). The CDR3 is made up of 16 amino acids. V lost 5 bases to trimming and J lost 2 bases, with 15 bases between them. DNA of the CDR3: TGTGCCAGCAGTCCCCCGCGGGACAGTAACACCGGGGAGCTGTTTTTT. Translation gives CASSPPRDSNTGELFF.

This chain joins TRBV29-1 and TRBJ1-3, with D unresolved. Germline V gives CDR1 SQVTM, CDR2 ANQGSEA. This CDR3 has 14 residues. The ends were cut back, 4 bases at V and 3 bases at J, with 13 bases in the middle. CDR3 DNA: TGCAGCGTTGTGGGAGGGAGCGGTGGAAACACCATATATTTT. This translates into CSVVGGSGGNTIYF.

CDR3 nucleotide sequence: TGTGCCAGCCAAGGACAGGGGGTGTTTTTT. It codes for CASQGQGVFF. This chain connects TRBV2 to TRBJ1-4; 10 nucleotides align to TRBD1. Germline V gene data show CDR1 as SNHLY and CDR2 as FYNNEI. After removal of 8 bases from V and 15 bases from J, the junction contained 3 bases not matched to a gene. The length of the CDR3 is 10 residues.

In this sample, this clone turned up a few times. Other nucleotide sequences in the sample specify the same CDR3. This chain uses TRBV15 with TRBJ2-3; a possible D gene is TRBD2 (5 bases). Trimming took off 3 bases at V and 1 base at J, with 14 bases between the two ends. CDR1 LNHNV and CDR2 YYDKDF come from the germline V gene (reference sequence). The CDR3 has 16 residues. This chain's CDR3 is CATSSRLAGGTDTQYF. CDR3 nucleotide sequence: TGTGCCACCAGCAGTCGGCTAGCAGGCGGCACAGATACGCAGTATTTT.

V usage is TRBV27 and J usage is TRBJ2-1, with TRBD2 matching over 10 bases. V gave up 2 bases and J gave up 4 bases; unmatched junction bases: 8. This CDR3 is built from 17 residues. Germline CDR1 reads MNHEY; CDR2 reads SMNVEV (reference sequence). CDR3 nucleotides: TGTGCCAGCAGTTTACCTTCGGGACTAGCGCCTTACAATGAGCAGTTCTTC. Translated: CASSLPSGLAPYNEQFF.

The rearrangement links TRBV28 to TRBJ2-5, with 14 bases matching TRBD2. CDR3 length: 17 residues. Trimming at V came to 5 bases and at J to 5 bases, leaving 10 bases not matched to a gene. Germline lookup yields CDR1 MDHEN and CDR2 SYDVKM. CDR3 region: CASSAIGLAGGRETQYF. CDR3 DNA: TGTGCCAGCAGTGCCATTGGACTAGCGGGAGGTCGGGAGACCCAGTACTTC.

This chain uses TRBV11-3 with TRBJ2-7; perhaps TRBD2 as D (5 bases). This CDR3 comprises 15 residues. Per germline, CDR1 SGHNT and CDR2 YENEEA. V was shortened by 4 bases and J by 3 bases, with 16 bases between the two germline ends. This CDR3 reads CASSSRLLAFYEQYF. The CDR3 DNA sequence: TGTGCCAGCAGCTCAAGGCTCCTAGCCTTCTACGAGCAGTACTTC.

The chain combines TRBV28 with TRBJ1-2; 9 nucleotides match TRBD1. V shed 6 bases and J 11 bases; nucleotides not matched to a gene: 4. Looked up from germline, CDR1 is MDHEN and CDR2 is SYDVKM. The CDR3 sequence is 11 residues long. The CDR3 reads CASREQGAYTF. As DNA, the CDR3 is TGTGCCAGCAGGGAACAGGGGGCATACACCTTC.

The count of this clone is one. The J gene is TRBJ2-7, the V gene TRBV5-1; TRBD2 matches 7 bases. Germline V gene lookup returns CDR1 SGHRS and CDR2 YFSETQ. Trimming at V came to 1 base and at J to 1 base, leaving 11 bases not matched to a gene. There are 17 residues in the CDR3. Here the CDR3 reads CASSLPESGGWSYEQYF. CDR3 sequence (DNA): TGCGCCAGCAGCTTGCCTGAGTCGGGGGGTTGGTCCTACGAGCAGTACTTC.

This clone was counted between two and nine times. V is TRBV6-1 and J is TRBJ1-3; D is undetermined. With 5 bases removed from V and 3 bases from J, the gap between germline ends came to 8 bases. Germline V lookup: CDR1 MNHNS, CDR2 SASEGT. CDR3 length: 13 residues. The CDR3 region has the DNA TGTGCCAGCAGTTGGGGAGATGGAAACACCATATATTTT. It yields the protein CASSWGDGNTIYF.

V gene TRBV28 combines with J gene TRBJ2-6; 9 bases map to TRBD1. The junction had 4 bases not matched to a gene; V was cut back by 6 bases and J by 1 base. The CDR3 has 16 amino acids. CDR1 and CDR2 (germline): MDHEN, SYDVKM. CDR3 sequence reads: CASRRTGDSGANVLTF. Written as DNA, the CDR3 is TGTGCCAGCAGACGGACAGGGGATTCTGGGGCCAACGTCCTGACTTTC.

The chain links TRBV27 to TRBJ2-2; D gene ambiguous. This CDR3 is built from 13 residues. The germline V gene encodes CDR1 MNHEY and CDR2 SMNVEV (reference sequence). V was trimmed by 7 bases and J by 4 bases, leaving 10 bases between them. CDR3 in DNA: TGTGCCAGCACCATACCGGGCACCGGGGAGCTGTTTTTT. This encodes CASTIPGTGELFF.

This rearrangement joins TRBV30 to TRBJ1-1, with D possibly TRBD1 on 5 matching bases. The CDR3 is 13 residues long. Trimming removed 5 bases at V and 5 bases at J, with 15 bases between. The germline V gene encodes CDR1 GTSNPN and CDR2 SVGIG (reference sequence). The CDR3 loop is CAWQTWGGTEAFF. The DNA of the CDR3 is TGTGCCTGGCAGACTTGGGGGGGAACTGAAGCTTTCTTT.

The sample holds one count of this clone. V gene TRBV7-2 combines with J gene TRBJ2-5; unclear D gene. The CDR3 loop spans 15 amino acids. Germline V gene sequence: CDR1 SGHTA, CDR2 FQGNSA. V lost 5 bases to trimming and J lost 2 bases, with 15 bases between them. CDR3 loop: CASSPGSNWQETQYF. In DNA, the CDR3 is TGTGCCAGCAGCCCCGGGTCGAATTGGCAAGAGACCCAGTACTTC.

The rearrangement links TRBV9 to TRBJ1-1, with a tentative D call TRBD1 (5 bases). Trimming pared 0 bases from V and 2 bases from J, leaving 8 bases between. This CDR3 has 14 amino acids. Germline assignment: CDR1 SGDLS and CDR2 YYNGEE. The CDR3 here is CASSVATDNTEAFF. The DNA for the CDR3 is TGTGCCAGCAGCGTAGCGACAGACAACACTGAAGCTTTCTTT.

This chain joins TRBV11-2 and TRBJ2-6; 10 nucleotides agree with TRBD2. CDR1 is SGHAT, CDR2 FQNNGV, per germline. The J segment lost 2 bases and the V segment lost 3 bases, leaving 4 bases of the junction unmatched. The CDR3 runs to 17 residues. CDR3 residues: CASSFSGRAAGANVLTF. The CDR3 nucleotides read TGTGCCAGCAGCTTCAGCGGGAGGGCCGCTGGGGCCAACGTCCTGACTTTC.

The J gene is TRBJ2-7, the V gene TRBV5-1, with D hard to call. Looked up from germline, CDR1 is SGHRS and CDR2 is YFSETQ. Trimming left V 0 bases short and J 0 bases short, with 7 bases between. There are 14 residues in the CDR3. CDR3 bases: TGCGCCAGCAGCTTGGGGCAGGCCTCCTACGAGCAGTACTTC. This codes for CASSLGQASYEQYF.

This chain joins TRBV7-5 and TRBJ2-7; the table gives TRBD1 as D, unverified against the DNA. TRBV7-5 is reported as a pseudogene. The CDR3 runs 17 residues. The CDR3 DNA reads as TGTGCCAGAAGCTTAGTATTTTGGACAGGCCTATGGTACGAGCAGTACTTC. This translates into CARSLVFWTGLWYEQYF.

The chain links TRBV5-1 to TRBJ1-2; D possibly corresponds to TRBD1 (6 bases). The V end lost 0 bases, the J end lost 4 bases, and 10 bases lay between the germline ends. This CDR3 is built from 14 residues. Per germline, CDR1 SGHRS and CDR2 YFSETQ. The CDR3 reads CASSLDRTVYGYTF. In DNA, the CDR3 is TGCGCCAGCAGCTTGGACAGGACAGTCTATGGCTACACCTTC.

V and J are TRBV7-9 and TRBJ2-1, with a tentative D call TRBD2 (5 bases). Germline lookup yields CDR1 SEHNR and CDR2 FQNEAQ (reference sequence). This CDR3 comprises 13 residues. Trimming left V 8 bases short and J 6 bases short, with 14 bases between. In DNA form, the CDR3 reads TGTGCCAGCCGGGAACTAGGGATCAATGAGCAGTTCTTC. Amino acid sequence: CASRELGINEQFF.